This T cell receptor beta chain came from a study of molecular identifiers for immune sequencing clone quantification. Study summary: Four portions were sequenced after RNA from roughly 21,000 or 96,000 naive CD8 cells was split five ways in replicates. Study-wide results and limits: Reportedly, one cell's Jurkat TCR RNA was detected within 1,200,000 naive CD8 cells. Shared barcodes on identical TCR molecules could underestimate the sizes of highly expanded clones.

V shed 5 bases and J shed 2 bases, with 14 bases lying between them. In germline, CDR1 is SEHNR, CDR2 FQNEAQ (reference sequence). The CDR3 spans 15 residues. This clonotype was detected a few times. Antigen specificity is unknown. A much more abundant neighbour one base away suggests this may be a read error. One entry per CDR3 protein, called by TCRdb with MiXCR from the PCR reads. The sample contains more than 300,000 distinct CDR3 sequences, around a fifth of which appear only once. The receptor comes from a human donor in good health. Some libraries in this study had Jurkat cell RNA spiked in. The genes are TRBV7-9 and TRBJ2-3; TRBD2 might be the D (6 bases). Sequencing input: naive CD8+ T cells from blood, with Jurkat cell RNA spiked in. Stated subset: FACS-sorted CD8+CD4-CCR7+CD45RA+ naive T cells. CDR3 sequence: CASSRTCGDTDTQYF. CDR3 coding DNA: TGTGCCAGCAGCAGGACTTGCGGGGACACAGATACGCAGTATTTT. Full variable domain (rest looked up from reference TRBV7-9 and TRBJ2-3): DTGVSQNPRHKITKRGQNVTFRCDPISEHNRLYWYRQTLGQGPEFLTYFQNEAQLEKSRLLSDRFSAERPKGSFSTLEIQRTEQGDSAMYLCASSRTCGDTDTQYFGPGTRLTVL.